This record looks at one TCR beta chain sequence and its context. Its antigen is not known. The sample originates from a study of OX40 agonist ivuxolimab in advanced cancers. Study-wide results and caveats: Antigen targets of the expanded peripheral T cells went undetermined. CD8+ T cells were the subset that, on average, had more expanded clones than CD4+.

The repertoire was sequenced with immunoSEQ multiplex PCR; TCRdb's copy has only in-frame clones and lacks some. In the table there are 90,000 or so clones, about 89% of which are singletons. CDR1 and CDR2 (germline): LNHDA, SQIVND (reference sequence). The CDR3 is 15 amino acids. The V segment lost 5 bases and the J segment 8 bases; nucleotides outside the gene matches: 6. The material was CD4+ or CD8+ T cells sorted from blood, obtained in a trial of the OX40 agonist ivuxolimab. The chain joins TRBV19 to TRBJ2-1, with 13 bases that match TRBD2. This clonotype originated in an adult with an advanced solid tumor such as melanoma, head and neck, liver or kidney cancer. This CDR3 is CASSSRTSGGYEQFF. The CDR3 DNA sequence: TGTGCCAGTAGTTCCCGGACTAGCGGGGGCTATGAGCAGTTCTTC.